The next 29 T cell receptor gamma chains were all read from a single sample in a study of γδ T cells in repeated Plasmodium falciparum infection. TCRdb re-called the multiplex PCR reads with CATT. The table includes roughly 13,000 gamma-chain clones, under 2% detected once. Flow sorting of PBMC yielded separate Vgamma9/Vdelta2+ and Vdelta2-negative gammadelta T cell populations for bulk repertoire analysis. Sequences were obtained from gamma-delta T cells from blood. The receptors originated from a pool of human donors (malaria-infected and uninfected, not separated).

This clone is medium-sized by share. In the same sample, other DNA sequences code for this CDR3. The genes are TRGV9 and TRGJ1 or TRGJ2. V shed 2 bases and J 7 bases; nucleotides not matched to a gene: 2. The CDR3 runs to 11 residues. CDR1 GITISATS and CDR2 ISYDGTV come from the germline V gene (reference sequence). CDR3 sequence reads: CALWEGYKKLF. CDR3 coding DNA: TGTGCCTTGTGGGAGGGATATAAGAAACTCTTT.

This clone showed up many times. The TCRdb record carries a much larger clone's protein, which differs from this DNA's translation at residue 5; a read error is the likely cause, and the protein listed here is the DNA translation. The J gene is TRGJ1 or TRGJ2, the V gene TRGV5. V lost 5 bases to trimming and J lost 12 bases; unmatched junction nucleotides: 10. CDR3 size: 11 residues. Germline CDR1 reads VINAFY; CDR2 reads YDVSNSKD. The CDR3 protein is CATWGRATKLF. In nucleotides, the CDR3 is TGTGCCACCTGGGGCCGAGCGACGAAACTCTTT.

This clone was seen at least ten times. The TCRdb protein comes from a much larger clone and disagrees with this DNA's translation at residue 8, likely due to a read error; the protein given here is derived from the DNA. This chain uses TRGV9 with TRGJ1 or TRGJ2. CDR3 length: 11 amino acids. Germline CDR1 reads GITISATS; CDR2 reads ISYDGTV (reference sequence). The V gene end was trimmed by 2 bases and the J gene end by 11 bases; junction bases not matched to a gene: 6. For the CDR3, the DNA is TGTGCCTTGTGGGAGGGTTTTGAGAAACTCTTT. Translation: CALWEGFEKLF.

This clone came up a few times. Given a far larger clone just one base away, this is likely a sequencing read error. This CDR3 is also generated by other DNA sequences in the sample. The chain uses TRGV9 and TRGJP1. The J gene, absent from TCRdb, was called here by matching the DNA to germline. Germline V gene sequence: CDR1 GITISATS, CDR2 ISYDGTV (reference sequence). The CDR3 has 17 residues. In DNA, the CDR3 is TGCGCCTTGTGGATCAAATTCCCTCATACCACTGGTTGGTTCAAGATATTT. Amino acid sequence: CALWIKFPHTTGWFKIF.

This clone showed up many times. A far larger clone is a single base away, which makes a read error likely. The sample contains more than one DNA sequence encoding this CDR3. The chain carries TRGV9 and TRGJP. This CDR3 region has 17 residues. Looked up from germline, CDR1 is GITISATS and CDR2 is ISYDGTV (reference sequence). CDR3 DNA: TGTGCCTTGTGGGAGGTCCCGCAAGAGTTGGGCAAAAAAATCAAAGTATTT. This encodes CALWEVPQELGKKIKVF.

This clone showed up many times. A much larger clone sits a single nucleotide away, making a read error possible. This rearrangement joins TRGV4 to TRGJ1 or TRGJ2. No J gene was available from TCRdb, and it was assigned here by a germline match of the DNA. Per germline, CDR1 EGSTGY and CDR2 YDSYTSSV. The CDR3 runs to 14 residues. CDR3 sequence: CATWDAFLYCKKLF. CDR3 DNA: TGTGCCACCTGGGATGCCTTCTTGTATTGTAAGAAACTCTTT.

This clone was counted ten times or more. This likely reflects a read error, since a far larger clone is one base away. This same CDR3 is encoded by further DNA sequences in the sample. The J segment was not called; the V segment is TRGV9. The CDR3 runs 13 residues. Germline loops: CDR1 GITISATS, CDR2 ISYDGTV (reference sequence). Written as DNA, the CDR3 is TGTGCCTTGTGGGTGCGGCCTTTTTATAAGAAGCTCTTT. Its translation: CALWVRPFYKKLF.

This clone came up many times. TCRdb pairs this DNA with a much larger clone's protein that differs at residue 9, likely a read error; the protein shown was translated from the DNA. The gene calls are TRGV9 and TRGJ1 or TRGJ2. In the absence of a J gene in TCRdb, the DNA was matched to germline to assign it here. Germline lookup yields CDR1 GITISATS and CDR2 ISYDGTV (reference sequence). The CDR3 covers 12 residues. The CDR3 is CALWEPYYRKLF. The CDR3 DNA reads TGTGCCTTGTGGGAGCCATATTATAGGAAACTCTTT.

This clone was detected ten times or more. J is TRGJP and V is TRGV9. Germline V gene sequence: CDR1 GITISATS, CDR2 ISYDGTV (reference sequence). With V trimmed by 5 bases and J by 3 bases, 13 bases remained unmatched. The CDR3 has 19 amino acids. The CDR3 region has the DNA TGTGCCTTGTGGGCGTGGAGCACCAAGCAAGAGTTGGGCAAAAAAATCAAGGTATTT. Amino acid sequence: CALWAWSTKQELGKKIKVF.

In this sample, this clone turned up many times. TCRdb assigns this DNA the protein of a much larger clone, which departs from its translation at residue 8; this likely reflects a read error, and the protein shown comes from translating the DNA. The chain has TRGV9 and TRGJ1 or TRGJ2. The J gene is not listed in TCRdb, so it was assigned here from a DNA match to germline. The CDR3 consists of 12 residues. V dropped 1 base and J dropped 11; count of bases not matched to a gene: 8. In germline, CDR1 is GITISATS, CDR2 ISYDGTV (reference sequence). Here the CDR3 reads CALWEVMGQKLF. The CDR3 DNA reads TGTGCCTTGTGGGAGGTAATGGGCCAGAAACTCTTT.

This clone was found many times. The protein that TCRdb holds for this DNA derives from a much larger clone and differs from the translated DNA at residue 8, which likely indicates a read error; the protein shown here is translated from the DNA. CDR3 DNA: TGTGCCTTGTGGGAGAATTATCATAAGAAACTCTTT. Its translation: CALWENYHKKLF. V is TRGV9 and J is TRGJ1 or TRGJ2. The germline V gene encodes CDR1 GITISATS and CDR2 ISYDGTV (reference sequence). CDR3 size: 12 residues.

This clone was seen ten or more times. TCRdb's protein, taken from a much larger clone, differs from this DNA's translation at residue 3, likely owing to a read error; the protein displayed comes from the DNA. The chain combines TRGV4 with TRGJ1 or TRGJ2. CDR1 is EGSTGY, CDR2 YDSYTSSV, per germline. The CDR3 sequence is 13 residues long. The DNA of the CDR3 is TGTGCCGCCTGGGATGGAAATTATTATAAGAAACTCTTT. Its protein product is CAAWDGNYYKKLF.

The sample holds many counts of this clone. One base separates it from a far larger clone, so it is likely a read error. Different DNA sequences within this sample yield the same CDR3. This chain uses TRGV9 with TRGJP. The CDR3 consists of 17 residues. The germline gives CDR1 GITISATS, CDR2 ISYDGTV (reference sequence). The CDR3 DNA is TGTGCCTTGTGGGAGGTTGGTGGAGAGTTGGGCAAAAAAATCAAGGTGTTT. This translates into CALWEVGGELGKKIKVF.

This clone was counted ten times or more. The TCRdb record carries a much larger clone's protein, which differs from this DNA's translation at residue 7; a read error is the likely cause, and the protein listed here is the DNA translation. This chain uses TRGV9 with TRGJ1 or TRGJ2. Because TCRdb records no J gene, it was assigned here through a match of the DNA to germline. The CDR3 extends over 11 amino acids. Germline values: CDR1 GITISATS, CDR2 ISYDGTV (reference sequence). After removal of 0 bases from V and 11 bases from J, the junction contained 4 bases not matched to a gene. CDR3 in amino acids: CALWEVQEKLF. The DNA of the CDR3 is TGTGCCTTGTGGGAGGTGCAAGAGAAACTCTTT.

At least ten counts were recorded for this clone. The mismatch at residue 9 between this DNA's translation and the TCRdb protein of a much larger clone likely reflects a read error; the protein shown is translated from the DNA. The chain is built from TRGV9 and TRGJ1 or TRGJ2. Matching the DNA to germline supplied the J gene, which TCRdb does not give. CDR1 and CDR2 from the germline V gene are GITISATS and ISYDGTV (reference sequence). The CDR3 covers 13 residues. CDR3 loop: CALWEFSYHKKLF. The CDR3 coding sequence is TGTGCCTTGTGGGAGTTTTCTTATCATAAGAAACTCTTT.

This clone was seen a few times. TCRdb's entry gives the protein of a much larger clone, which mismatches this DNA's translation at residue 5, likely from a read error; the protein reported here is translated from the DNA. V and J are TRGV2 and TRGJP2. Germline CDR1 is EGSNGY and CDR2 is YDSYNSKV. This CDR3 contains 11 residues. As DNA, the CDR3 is TGTGCCACCTGGGTCGGGCAAACGATGACGTTT. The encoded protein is CATWVGQTMTF.

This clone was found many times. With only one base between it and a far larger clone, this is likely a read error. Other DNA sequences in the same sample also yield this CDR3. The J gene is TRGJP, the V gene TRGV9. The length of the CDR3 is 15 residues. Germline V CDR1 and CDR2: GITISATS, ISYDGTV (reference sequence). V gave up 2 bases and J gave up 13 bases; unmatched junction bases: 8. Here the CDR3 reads CALWEAGLGKKIKVF. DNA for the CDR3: TGTGCCTTGTGGGAGGCGGGGCTAGGCAAAAAAATCAAGGTATTT.

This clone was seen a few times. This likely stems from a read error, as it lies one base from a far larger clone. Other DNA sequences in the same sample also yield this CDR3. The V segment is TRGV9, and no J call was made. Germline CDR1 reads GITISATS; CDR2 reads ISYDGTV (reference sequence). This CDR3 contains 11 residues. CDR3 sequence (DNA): TGTGCCTTGTGGGAGGAACATAAGAAGCTCTTT. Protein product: CALWEEHKKLF.

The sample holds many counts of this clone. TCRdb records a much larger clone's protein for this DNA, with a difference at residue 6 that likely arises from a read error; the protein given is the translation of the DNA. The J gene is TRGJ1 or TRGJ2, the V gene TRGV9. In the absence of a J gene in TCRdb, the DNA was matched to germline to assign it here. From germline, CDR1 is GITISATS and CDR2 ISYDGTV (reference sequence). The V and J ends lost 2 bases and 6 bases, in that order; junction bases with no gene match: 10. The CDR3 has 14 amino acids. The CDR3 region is CALWEAGPPYKKLF. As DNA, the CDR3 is TGTGCCTTGTGGGAGGCGGGACCCCCTTATAAGAAACTCTTT.

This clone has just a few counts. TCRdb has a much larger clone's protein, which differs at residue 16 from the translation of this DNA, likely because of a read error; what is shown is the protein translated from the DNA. CDR3 sequence (DNA): TGTGCCTTGTGGGAGGTGTCCCCTCAAGAGTTGGGCAAAAAAATCCAGGTATTT. Translation: CALWEVSPQELGKKIQVF. The V gene was identified as TRGV9, while no J gene was called. This CDR3 comprises 18 residues. Germline V lookup: CDR1 GITISATS, CDR2 ISYDGTV (reference sequence).

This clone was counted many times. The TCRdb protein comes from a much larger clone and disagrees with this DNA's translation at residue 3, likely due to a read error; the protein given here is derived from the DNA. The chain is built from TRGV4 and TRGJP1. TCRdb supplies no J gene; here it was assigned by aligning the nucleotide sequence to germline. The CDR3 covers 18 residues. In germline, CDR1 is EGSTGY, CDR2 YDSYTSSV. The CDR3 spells CAAWDGTPLMATGWFKIF. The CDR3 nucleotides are TGTGCCGCCTGGGATGGTACTCCTTTAATGGCCACTGGTTGGTTCAAGATATTT.

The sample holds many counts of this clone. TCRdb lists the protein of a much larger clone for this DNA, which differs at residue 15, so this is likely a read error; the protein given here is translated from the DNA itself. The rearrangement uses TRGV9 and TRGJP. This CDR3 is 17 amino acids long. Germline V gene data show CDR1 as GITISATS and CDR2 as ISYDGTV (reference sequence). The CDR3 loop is CALWDQVRELGKKIEVF. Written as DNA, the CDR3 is TGTGCCTTGTGGGACCAGGTGCGAGAGTTGGGCAAAAAAATCGAGGTATTT.

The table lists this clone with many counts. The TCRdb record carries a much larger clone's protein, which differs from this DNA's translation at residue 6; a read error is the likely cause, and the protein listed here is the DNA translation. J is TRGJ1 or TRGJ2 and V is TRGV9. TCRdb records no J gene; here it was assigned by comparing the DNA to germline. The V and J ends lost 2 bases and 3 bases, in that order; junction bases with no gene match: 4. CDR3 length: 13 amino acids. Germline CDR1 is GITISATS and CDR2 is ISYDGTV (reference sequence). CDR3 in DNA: TGTGCCTTGTGGGAGGGATCTTATTATAAGAAACTCTTT. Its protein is CALWEGSYYKKLF.

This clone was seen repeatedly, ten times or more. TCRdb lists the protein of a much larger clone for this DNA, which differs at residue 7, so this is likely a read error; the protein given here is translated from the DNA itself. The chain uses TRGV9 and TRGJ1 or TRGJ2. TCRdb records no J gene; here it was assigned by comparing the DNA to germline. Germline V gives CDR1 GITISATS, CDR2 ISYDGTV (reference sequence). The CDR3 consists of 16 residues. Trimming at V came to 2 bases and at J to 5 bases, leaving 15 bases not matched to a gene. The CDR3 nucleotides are TGTGCCTTGTGGGAGGGTACCCTCCCCGAACATTATAAGAAACTCTTT. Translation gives CALWEGTLPEHYKKLF.

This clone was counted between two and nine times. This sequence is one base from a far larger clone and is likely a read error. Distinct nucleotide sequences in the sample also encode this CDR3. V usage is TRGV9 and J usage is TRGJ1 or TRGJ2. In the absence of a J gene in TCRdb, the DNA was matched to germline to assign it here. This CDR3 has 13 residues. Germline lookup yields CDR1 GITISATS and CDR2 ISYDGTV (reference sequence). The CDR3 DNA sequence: TGTGCCTTGTGGGAGCCTTCTTATTACAAGAAACTCTTT. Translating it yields CALWEPSYYKKLF.

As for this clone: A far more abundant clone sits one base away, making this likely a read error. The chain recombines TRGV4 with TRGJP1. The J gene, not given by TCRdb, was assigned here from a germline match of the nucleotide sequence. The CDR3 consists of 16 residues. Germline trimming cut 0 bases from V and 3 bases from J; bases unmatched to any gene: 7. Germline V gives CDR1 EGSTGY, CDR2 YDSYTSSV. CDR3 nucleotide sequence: TGTGCCACCTGGGATGGGCCCATCGCCACTGGTTGGTTCAAGATATTT. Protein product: CATWDGPIATGWFKIF.

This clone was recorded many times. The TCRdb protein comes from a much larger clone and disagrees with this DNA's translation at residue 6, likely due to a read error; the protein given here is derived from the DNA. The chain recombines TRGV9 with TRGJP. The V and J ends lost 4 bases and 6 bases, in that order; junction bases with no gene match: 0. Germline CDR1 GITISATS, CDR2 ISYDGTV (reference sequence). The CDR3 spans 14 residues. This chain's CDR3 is CALWEELGKKIKVF. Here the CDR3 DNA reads TGTGCCTTGTGGGAAGAGTTGGGCAAAAAAATCAAGGTATTT.

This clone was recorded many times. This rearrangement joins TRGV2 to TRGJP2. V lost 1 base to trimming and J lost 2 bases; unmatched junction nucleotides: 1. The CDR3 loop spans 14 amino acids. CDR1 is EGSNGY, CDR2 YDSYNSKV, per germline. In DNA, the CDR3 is TGTGCCACCTGGGACGGAAGTAGTGATTGGATCAAGACGTTT. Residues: CATWDGSSDWIKTF.

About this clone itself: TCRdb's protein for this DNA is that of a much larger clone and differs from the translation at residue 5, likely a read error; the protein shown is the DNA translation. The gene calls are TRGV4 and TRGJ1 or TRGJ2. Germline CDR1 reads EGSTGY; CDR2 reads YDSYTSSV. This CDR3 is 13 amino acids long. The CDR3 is CATWNGLYYKKLF. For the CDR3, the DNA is TGTGCCACCTGGAATGGATTGTATTATAAGAAACTCTTT.